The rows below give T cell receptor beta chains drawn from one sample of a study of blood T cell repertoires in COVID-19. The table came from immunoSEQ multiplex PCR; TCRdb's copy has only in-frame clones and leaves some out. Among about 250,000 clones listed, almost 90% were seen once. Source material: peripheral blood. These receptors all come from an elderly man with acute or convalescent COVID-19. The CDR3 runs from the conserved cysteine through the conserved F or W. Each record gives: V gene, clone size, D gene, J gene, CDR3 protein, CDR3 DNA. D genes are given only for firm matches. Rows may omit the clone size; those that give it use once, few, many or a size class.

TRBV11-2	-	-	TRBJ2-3	CASRQESTDTQYF	TGTGCCAGCAGACAGGAGAGCACAGATACGCAGTATTTT
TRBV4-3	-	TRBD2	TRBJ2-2	CASSQHRTSGSSNTGELFF	TGCGCCAGCAGCCAACACCGGACTAGCGGGAGTTCGAACACCGGGGAGCTGTTTTTT
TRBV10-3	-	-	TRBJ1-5	CAIRARQEQPQHF	TGTGCCATCAGAGCTCGACAGGAACAGCCCCAGCATTTT
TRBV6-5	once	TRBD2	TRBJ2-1	CASISGGAGNEQFF	TGTGCCAGCATTAGCGGGGGGGCTGGGAATGAGCAGTTCTTC
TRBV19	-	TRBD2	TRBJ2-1	CASSTVAGGNEQFF	TGTGCCAGTAGTACCGTCGCCGGGGGGAATGAGCAGTTCTTC
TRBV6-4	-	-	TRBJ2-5	CASSPRADQETQYF	TGTGCCAGCAGTCCCAGGGCTGACCAAGAGACCCAGTACTTC
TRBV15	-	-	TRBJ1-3	CATSREAGFGNTIYF	TGTGCCACCAGCAGGGAGGCCGGCTTTGGAAACACCATATATTTT
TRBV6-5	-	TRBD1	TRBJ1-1	CASSQRPQGARPAFF	TGTGCCAGCAGCCAACGCCCACAGGGGGCTCGCCCTGCTTTCTTT
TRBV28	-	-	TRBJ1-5	CASSSRRSRNF	TGTGCCAGCAGTTCCCGAAGGAGTCGGAATTTT
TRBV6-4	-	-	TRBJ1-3	CASSANRAGNTIYF	TGTGCCAGCAGTGCCAACCGAGCTGGAAACACCATATATTTT
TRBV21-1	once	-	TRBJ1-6	CASSKGDRAGSPLHF	TGTGCCAGCAGCAAAGGGGACAGGGCTGGTTCACCCCTCCACTTT
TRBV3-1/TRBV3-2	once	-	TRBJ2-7	CASSQALRPRTGSYEQYF	TGTGCCAGCAGCCAAGCCCTCAGACCCAGGACTGGCTCCTACGAGCAGTACTTC
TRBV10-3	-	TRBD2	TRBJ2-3	CAISAPGVAGGTDTQYF	TGTGCCATCAGTGCCCCGGGGGTAGCGGGAGGTACAGATACGCAGTATTTT
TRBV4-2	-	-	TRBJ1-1	CASSQLRGRGMNTEAFF	TGTGCCAGCAGCCAACTCCGGGGCCGGGGGATGAACACTGAAGCTTTCTTT
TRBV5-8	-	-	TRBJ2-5	CASNVQGWETQYF	TGTGCCAGCAACGTTCAGGGGTGGGAGACCCAGTACTTC
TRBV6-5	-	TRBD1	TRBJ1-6	CASSFRQGHSPLHF	TGTGCCAGCAGTTTTCGACAGGGACATTCACCCCTCCACTTT
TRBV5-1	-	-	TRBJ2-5	CASSLASYQETQYF	TGCGCCAGCAGCTTGGCTTCTTACCAAGAGACCCAGTACTTC
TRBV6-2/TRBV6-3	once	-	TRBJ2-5	CASSEYQETQYF	TGTGCCAGCAGTGAGTACCAAGAGACCCAGTACTTC
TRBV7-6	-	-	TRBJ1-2	CASSQFEAQGNGYTF	TGTGCCAGCAGCCAATTCGAGGCACAGGGAAACGGCTACACCTTC
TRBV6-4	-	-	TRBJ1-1	CASSEQGDTEAFF	TGTGCCAGCAGTGAACAGGGTGATACTGAAGCTTTCTTT
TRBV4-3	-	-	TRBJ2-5	CASRRTLTGKEETQYF	TGCGCCAGCAGACGTACCTTGACAGGCAAGGAAGAGACCCAGTACTTC
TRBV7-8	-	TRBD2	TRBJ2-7	CASSLRLAGVEQYF	TGTGCCAGCAGCTTAAGACTAGCGGGAGTCGAGCAGTACTTC
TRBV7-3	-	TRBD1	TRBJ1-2	CASSLGSGGAGGYTF	TGTGCCAGCAGCTTAGGTTCAGGGGGCGCGGGTGGCTACACCTTC
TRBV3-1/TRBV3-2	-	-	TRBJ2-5	CASSQWGEQETQYF	TGTGCCAGCAGCCAGTGGGGGGAACAAGAGACCCAGTACTTC
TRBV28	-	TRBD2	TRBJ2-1	CASETSGPYNEQFF	TGTGCCAGCGAGACTAGCGGGCCCTACAATGAGCAGTTCTTC
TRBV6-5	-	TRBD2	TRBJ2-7	CASRRDGRATYEQYF	TGTGCCAGCAGAAGGGACGGGAGGGCAACCTACGAGCAGTACTTC
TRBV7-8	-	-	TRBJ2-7	CASSLEGGTEQYF	TGTGCCAGCAGCTTAGAGGGAGGCACTGAGCAGTACTTC
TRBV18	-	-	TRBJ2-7	CASSPPSLEQYF	TGTGCCAGCTCTCCCCCTAGTCTCGAGCAGTACTTC
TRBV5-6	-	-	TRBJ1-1	CASRLGLLNTEAFF	TGTGCCAGCAGGCTGGGACTCCTGAACACTGAAGCTTTCTTT
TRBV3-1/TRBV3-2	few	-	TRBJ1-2	CASSQGAHGYTF	TGTGCCAGCAGCCAGGGGGCCCATGGCTACACCTTC